These 27 T cell receptor beta chains were all obtained from the same sample, sequenced in a study of T-cell reconstitution after alpha-beta-depleted transplantation in children. Preparation of the TCRbeta library was carried out with unique molecular identifiers. From the PCR reads, TCRdb called clonotypes with MiXCR, one entry per CDR3 protein. The data hold 200,000 or so distinct CDR3 sequences, with 6.6% observed a single time. Sequenced material: PBMCs, taken before TCRalphabeta/CD19-depleted stem cell transplant. Every receptor here comes from a boy between 2 and 10 years old with acute lymphoblastic leukemia, due to receive a stem cell transplant.

This clonotype was counted ten times or more. The rearrangement uses TRBV20-1 and TRBJ2-7; D is possibly TRBD1 (5 bases). The V end was cut by 3 bases, the J end by 0 bases, with 12 bases between. The germline CDR1 and CDR2 sequences are DFQATT and SNEGSKA (reference sequence). The CDR3 consists of 14 residues. CDR3 nucleotide sequence: TGCAGTGCTAGCCCAGGGTCGAGCTCCTACGAGCAGTACTTC. As protein: CSASPGSSSYEQYF.

There are many counts of this clonotype. This rearrangement joins TRBV18 to TRBJ1-1, with D possibly TRBD1 on 6 matching bases. The CDR3 spans 15 residues. Germline CDR1 and CDR2: KGHSH and LQKENI. V lost 5 bases and J lost 5, with 18 bases in between. The CDR3 DNA follows: TGTGCCAGCTCATCCGACCGGGGGGGGCAGACTGAAGCTTTCTTT. Encoded protein: CASSSDRGGQTEAFF.

There are many counts of this clonotype. The chain joins TRBV29-1 to TRBJ1-2; the D is unclear. V gave up 2 bases and J gave up 3 bases, with 4 bases separating them. This CDR3 region has 11 residues. The V gene's germline CDR1 is SQVTM and CDR2 ANQGSEA. CDR3 in amino acids: CSVETDYGYTF. The CDR3 DNA is TGCAGCGTTGAAACAGACTATGGCTACACCTTC. Full variable domain (outside the CDR3, taken from reference TRBV29-1 and TRBJ1-2): SAVISQKPSRDICQRGTSLTIQCQVDSQVTMMFWYRQQPGQSLTLIATANQGSEATYESGFVIDKFPISRPNLTFSTLTVSNMSPEDSSIYLCSVETDYGYTFGSGTRLTVV.

The chain has TRBV20-1 and TRBJ2-1; 10 bases are shared with TRBD2. The CDR3 extends over 14 amino acids. V dropped 0 bases and J dropped 11; count of bases not matched to a gene: 7. The germline V gene encodes CDR1 DFQATT and CDR2 SNEGSKA (reference sequence). In DNA form, the CDR3 reads TGCAGTGCTAGAGATAGGACTAGCGGCCCGAAGCAGTTCTTC. Its translation is CSARDRTSGPKQFF.

This clonotype showed up many times. The gene calls are TRBV5-1 and TRBJ2-1; 9 nucleotides match TRBD1. V was pared by 1 base and J by 8 bases, with 7 bases of the junction left unmatched. The CDR3 runs 15 residues. The germline V gene encodes CDR1 SGHRS and CDR2 YFSETQ. The CDR3 bases are TGCGCCAGCAGCTTGACACAGGGGGCTATGGATGAGCAGTTCTTC. Its protein product is CASSLTQGAMDEQFF.

This clonotype came up many times. This chain links TRBV28 with TRBJ2-5, with TRBD2 as a possible D gene (6 bases). CDR1 is MDHEN and CDR2 is SYDVKM in the germline V gene. This CDR3 has 15 residues. V was clipped by 1 base and J by 5 bases, with 14 bases between them. The CDR3 region is CASSLSSAYGETQYF. The CDR3 DNA is TGTGCCAGCAGTTTATCTAGCGCGTACGGGGAGACCCAGTACTTC.

This clonotype was counted ten times or more. The rearrangement uses TRBV15 and TRBJ2-2, with D maybe TRBD2 (5 bases). Trimming pared 7 bases from V and 3 bases from J, leaving 12 bases between. The germline V gene encodes CDR1 LNHNV and CDR2 YYDKDF (reference sequence). The CDR3 has 14 amino acids. In nucleotides, the CDR3 is TGTGCCACCACAACTCAGCGGTACACCGGGGAGCTGTTTTTT. The encoded protein is CATTTQRYTGELFF.

This chain links TRBV7-9 with TRBJ2-5; D might be TRBD1 (6 bases). The CDR3 sequence is 15 residues long. The germline V gene has CDR1 SEHNR and CDR2 FQNEAQ (reference sequence). V was shortened by 1 base and J by 7 bases, with 16 bases between the two germline ends. The CDR3: CASSLERQGKGTQYF. The CDR3 DNA reads as TGTGCCAGCAGCTTAGAGAGGCAGGGGAAGGGGACCCAGTACTTC.

This clonotype was seen repeatedly, ten times or more. The rearrangement uses TRBV7-8 and TRBJ2-7, with D unresolved. CDR3 length: 15 residues. The germline V gene has CDR1 SGHVS and CDR2 FQNEAQ. The V gene lost 3 bases and the J gene lost 6 bases, with 18 bases spanning the gap. The CDR3 reads CASSLKGRIRIEQYF. The CDR3 coding sequence is TGTGCCAGCAGCTTGAAAGGGCGAATTAGAATCGAGCAGTACTTC.

This clonotype was detected only a few times. This chain joins TRBV28 and TRBJ2-3; D is uncertain. Between the trimmed V and J ends, which lost 8 bases and 6 bases, there was a span of 12 bases. CDR1 is MDHEN and CDR2 is SYDVKM in the germline V gene. This CDR3 is 12 amino acids long. The CDR3 reads CASWTPTDTQYF. For the CDR3, the DNA is TGTGCCAGCTGGACCCCTACGGATACGCAGTATTTT.

This clonotype appeared many times. This chain uses TRBV2 with TRBJ1-5; TRBD1 matches 8 bases. Germline values: CDR1 SNHLY, CDR2 FYNNEI. V trimming: 7 bases; J trimming: 6 bases; junction bases outside the gene matches: 8. The CDR3 is 14 amino acids. The CDR3 coding sequence is TGTGCCAGCACCTCGGACAGGGCTTCTCAGCCCCAGCATTTT. This sequence encodes CASTSDRASQPQHF.

This clonotype was seen only a few times. This chain connects TRBV7-6 to TRBJ2-1; TRBD2 is a possible D gene (6 bases). Trimming pared 5 bases from V and 7 bases from J, leaving 15 bases between. CDR3 size: 14 residues. Germline V gives CDR1 SGHVS, CDR2 FNYEAQ. CDR3 DNA: TGTGCCAGCAGCACTCGCGGGGCGAGTAATGAGCAGTTCTTC. Its translation: CASSTRGASNEQFF.

This clonotype was recorded at least ten times. The chain has TRBV4-3 and TRBJ2-7, with D possibly being TRBD1 or TRBD2 (5 bases each). Germline lookup yields CDR1 LGHNA and CDR2 YSLEER. The V and J ends lost 0 bases and 1 base respectively, with 13 bases between them. The CDR3 has 16 amino acids. The CDR3 sequence: CASSQDGKEGSYEQYF. In DNA form, the CDR3 reads TGCGCCAGCAGCCAAGATGGGAAAGAGGGGTCCTACGAGCAGTACTTC.

In this sample, this clonotype turned up many times. The V and J genes are TRBV27 and TRBJ2-1; 7 bases are shared with TRBD1. Trimming removed 2 bases from V and 9 bases from J; junction bases left unmatched: 16. The length of the CDR3 is 17 residues. Germline V gene data show CDR1 as MNHEY and CDR2 as SMNVEV (reference sequence). CDR3 nucleotides: TGTGCCAGCAGTTTAAGGGATCGAGGGGGCGCTGGCGGTGAGCAGTTCTTC. Translated: CASSLRDRGGAGGEQFF.

The V call is TRBV28, the J call TRBJ1-5, with a weak D call TRBD1 (5 bases). V was trimmed by 7 bases and J by 1 base, leaving 11 bases between them. There are 14 residues in the CDR3. From germline, CDR1 is MDHEN and CDR2 SYDVKM. Here the CDR3 reads CASTREGSNQPQHF. The CDR3, as DNA: TGTGCCAGCACCCGGGAGGGGAGCAATCAGCCCCAGCATTTT.

This clonotype was counted many times. This chain connects TRBV10-3 to TRBJ2-1; D is undetermined. This CDR3 comprises 12 residues. Germline CDR1 and CDR2: ENHRY and SYGVKD. Between the trimmed V and J ends, which lost 2 bases and 6 bases, there was a span of 5 bases. CDR3 region: CAISEGLNEQFF. The CDR3 bases are TGTGCCATCAGTGAGGGCCTCAATGAGCAGTTCTTC.

About this clonotype itself: At one end the junction does not follow the germline gene, possibly because of a read error. The gene calls are TRBV4-3 and TRBJ1-5; D gene ambiguous. The CDR3 totals 15 residues. Germline CDR1 LGHNA, CDR2 YSLEER. CDR3 nucleotides: TGCGCCAGCAACCAATCTGTGGGGAGCGGCCAGCCCCAGCATTTT. It encodes CASNQSVGSGQPQHF.

This clonotype was recorded at least ten times. The chain is built from TRBV6-5 and TRBJ2-2, with D perhaps assigned TRBD1 or TRBD2 (5 bases each). V was clipped by 2 bases and J by 3 bases, with 10 bases between them. The CDR3 is made up of 15 amino acids. CDR1 MNHEY and CDR2 SVGAGI come from the germline V gene. The CDR3 sequence: CASSYGQGDTGELFF. The CDR3 bases are TGTGCCAGCAGTTACGGGCAGGGAGACACCGGGGAGCTGTTTTTT.

The sample holds many counts of this clonotype. The rearrangement joins TRBV2 to TRBJ2-1; D is perhaps TRBD1 (6 bases). CDR1 is SNHLY, CDR2 FYNNEI, per germline. Trimming shortened V by 4 bases and J by 10 bases, and 17 bases separated the two germline ends. This CDR3 has 14 amino acids. The CDR3 reads CASSGTDQLREQFF. The CDR3 nucleotides read TGTGCCAGCAGTGGGACAGATCAGTTGAGGGAGCAGTTCTTC.

This clonotype was recorded many times. The rearrangement joins TRBV7-9 to TRBJ2-7, with 7 bases identical to TRBD1. V dropped 1 base and J dropped 3; count of bases not matched to a gene: 6. In germline, CDR1 is SEHNR, CDR2 FQNEAQ (reference sequence). CDR3 length: 15 amino acids. CDR3 nucleotide sequence: TGTGCCAGCAGCTTAGGAAGGGACAGTCACTACGAGCAGTACTTC. Encoded protein: CASSLGRDSHYEQYF.

The V call is TRBV3-1, the J call TRBJ2-7; 7 bases line up with TRBD2. Germline lookup yields CDR1 LGHDT and CDR2 YNNKEL (reference sequence). The junction had 2 bases not matched to a gene; V was cut back by 3 bases and J by 0 bases. The CDR3 runs to 14 residues. The CDR3 is CASSQGGGSYEQYF. In DNA, the CDR3 is TGTGCCAGCAGCCAGGGGGGGGGCTCCTACGAGCAGTACTTC.

This clonotype was detected many times. The rearrangement links TRBV7-9 to TRBJ2-1; D unclear. The CDR3 has 16 amino acids. Trimming took off 3 bases at V and 7 bases at J, with 19 bases between the two ends. Germline V lookup: CDR1 SEHNR, CDR2 FQNEAQ (reference sequence). The CDR3 protein is CASSFISTVRQNEQFF. The CDR3 DNA is TGTGCCAGCAGCTTTATTAGTACGGTGCGTCAGAATGAGCAGTTCTTC.

At least ten counts were recorded for this clonotype. V usage is TRBV12-3 or TRBV12-4 and J usage is TRBJ2-1; D gene unclear. Between the trimmed V and J ends, which lost 1 base and 8 bases, there was a span of 6 bases. The CDR3 consists of 12 residues. In DNA, the CDR3 is TGTGCCAGCAGTTTAGGGGTCCATGAGCAGTTCTTC. Amino acids: CASSLGVHEQFF.

This clonotype was seen many times. This rearrangement joins TRBV6-2 or TRBV6-3 to TRBJ2-3; 9 bases map to TRBD2. Germline values: CDR1 MNHEY, CDR2 SVGEGT. The J segment lost 5 bases and the V segment lost 6 bases, leaving 15 bases of the junction unmatched. The CDR3 is 17 residues long. CDR3 sequence reads: CASSPPTASGVRDTQYF. CDR3 nucleotide sequence: TGTGCCAGCAGCCCTCCTACGGCTAGCGGGGTGAGAGATACGCAGTATTTT.

This clonotype was seen a handful of times. This chain joins TRBV28 and TRBJ1-1; 8 nucleotides line up with TRBD1. The CDR3 loop spans 14 amino acids. The germline V gene has CDR1 MDHEN and CDR2 SYDVKM. J lost 7 bases, V lost 3 bases, and 7 bases had no gene match. CDR3 sequence reads: CASSLTGAGGEAFF. The CDR3 DNA sequence: TGTGCCAGCAGTTTGACAGGGGCGGGAGGTGAAGCTTTCTTT. Filled out from reference TRBV28 and TRBJ1-1, the complete variable domain reads DVKVTQSSRYLVKRTGEKVFLECVQDMDHENMFWYRQDPGLGLRLIYFSYDVKMKEKGDIPEGYSVSREKKERFSLILESASTNQTSMYLCASSLTGAGGEAFFGQGTRLTVV.

The table lists this clonotype with many counts. The rearrangement links TRBV9 to TRBJ2-4, with TRBD2 as a possible D gene (5 bases). The germline V gene has CDR1 SGDLS and CDR2 YYNGEE. Trimming removed 0 bases from V and 9 bases from J, with 10 bases in between. This CDR3 region has 13 residues. The CDR3 DNA reads TGTGCCAGCAGCGTAGGAGGGTCGGGCATTCAGTACTTC. This translates into CASSVGGSGIQYF.

Many counts were recorded for this clonotype. This chain links TRBV12-3 or TRBV12-4 with TRBJ2-7; TRBD2 matches at 9 bases. Germline trimming cut 1 base from V and 3 bases from J; bases unmatched to any gene: 4. The length of the CDR3 is 15 residues. The CDR3 reads CASSLGSGGIYEQYF. CDR3 in DNA: TGTGCCAGCAGTTTAGGTAGCGGGGGTATCTACGAGCAGTACTTC.